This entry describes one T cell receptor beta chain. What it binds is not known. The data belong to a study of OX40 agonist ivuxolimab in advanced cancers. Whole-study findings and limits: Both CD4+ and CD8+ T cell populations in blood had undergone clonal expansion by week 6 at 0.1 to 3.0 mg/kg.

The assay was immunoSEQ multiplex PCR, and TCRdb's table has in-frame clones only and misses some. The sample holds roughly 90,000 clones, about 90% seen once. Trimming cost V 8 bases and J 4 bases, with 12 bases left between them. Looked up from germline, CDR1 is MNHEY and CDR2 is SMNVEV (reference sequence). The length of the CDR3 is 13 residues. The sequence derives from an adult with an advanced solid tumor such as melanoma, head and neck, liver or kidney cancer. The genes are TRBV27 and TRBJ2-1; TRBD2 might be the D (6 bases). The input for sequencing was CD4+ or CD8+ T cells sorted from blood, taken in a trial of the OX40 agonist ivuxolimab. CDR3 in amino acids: CASLRGDYNEQFF. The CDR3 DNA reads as TGTGCCAGCTTACGCGGGGATTACAATGAGCAGTTCTTC.